The 3 T cell receptor beta chains presented below share a single source sample, sequenced in a study of T cell responses to AZD1222 COVID-19 vaccine. Profiled with immunoSEQ multiplex PCR; TCRdb holds only in-frame clones, not every one. The sample yields over 95,000 clones, 88% seen once. The input for sequencing was peripheral blood, taken 28 days after the second AZD1222 dose. The receptors come from an adult who received the AZD1222 COVID-19 vaccine.

This clone was seen once. The chain links TRBV10-3 to TRBJ2-5; D might be TRBD2 (6 bases). Germline loops: CDR1 ENHRY, CDR2 SYGVKD. Trimming cost V 3 bases and J 5 bases, with 19 bases left between them. The length of the CDR3 is 16 residues. The CDR3 protein is CAISDGPRLEMETQYF. As DNA, the CDR3 is TGTGCCATCAGTGATGGCCCCCGACTAGAAATGGAGACCCAGTACTTC.

The chain employs TRBV19 and TRBJ2-7; a weak D match, TRBD1 (6 bases). V was cut by 9 bases and J by 4 bases, with 16 bases left in between. The CDR3 is made up of 13 amino acids. Germline V gene sequence: CDR1 LNHDA, CDR2 SQIVND (reference sequence). The CDR3 loop is CASAPGQVYEQYF. CDR3 nucleotides: TGTGCCAGCGCCCCGGGACAAGTATACGAGCAGTACTTC.

V gene TRBV19 combines with J gene TRBJ2-2; 12 bases fit TRBD2. The CDR3 length is 15 residues. The germline CDR1 and CDR2 sequences are LNHDA and SQIVND (reference sequence). V was clipped by 4 bases and J by 4 bases; unmatched bases: 1. CDR3 protein: CASSTSGRATGELFF. The CDR3 coding sequence is TGTGCCAGTAGTACTAGCGGGAGGGCCACCGGGGAGCTGTTTTTT.